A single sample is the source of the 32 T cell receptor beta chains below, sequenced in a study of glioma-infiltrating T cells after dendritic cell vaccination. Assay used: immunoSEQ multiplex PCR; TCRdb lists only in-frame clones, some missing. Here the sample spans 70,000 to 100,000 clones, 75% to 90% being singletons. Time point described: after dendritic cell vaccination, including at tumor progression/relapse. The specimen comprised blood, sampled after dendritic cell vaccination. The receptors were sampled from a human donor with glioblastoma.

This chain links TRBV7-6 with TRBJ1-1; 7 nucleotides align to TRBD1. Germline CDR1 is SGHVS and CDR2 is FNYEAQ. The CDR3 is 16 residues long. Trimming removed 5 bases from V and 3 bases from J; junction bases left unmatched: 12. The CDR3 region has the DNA TGTGCCAGCAGCCGTACCGGGACAGCTTATTACACTGAAGCTTTCTTT. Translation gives CASSRTGTAYYTEAFF.

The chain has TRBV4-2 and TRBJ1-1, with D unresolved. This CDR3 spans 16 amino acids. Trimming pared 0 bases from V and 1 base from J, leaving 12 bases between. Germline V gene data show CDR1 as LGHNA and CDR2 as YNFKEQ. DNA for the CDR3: TGTGCCAGCAGCCAAGAAACGACTGATGCGAACACTGAAGCTTTCTTT. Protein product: CASSQETTDANTEAFF.

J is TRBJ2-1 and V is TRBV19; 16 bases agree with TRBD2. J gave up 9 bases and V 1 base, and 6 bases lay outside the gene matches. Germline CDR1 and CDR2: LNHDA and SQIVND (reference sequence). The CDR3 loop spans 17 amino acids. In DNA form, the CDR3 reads TGTGCCAGTAGTATAGGCCCGGGACTAGCGGGGGGGCGTGAGCAGTTCTTC. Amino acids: CASSIGPGLAGGREQFF.

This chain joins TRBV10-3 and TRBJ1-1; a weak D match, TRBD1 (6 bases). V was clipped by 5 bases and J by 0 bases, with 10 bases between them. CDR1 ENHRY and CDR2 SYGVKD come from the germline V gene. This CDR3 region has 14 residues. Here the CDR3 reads CAISKQGMNTEAFF. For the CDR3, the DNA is TGTGCCATCAGTAAACAGGGAATGAACACTGAAGCTTTCTTT.

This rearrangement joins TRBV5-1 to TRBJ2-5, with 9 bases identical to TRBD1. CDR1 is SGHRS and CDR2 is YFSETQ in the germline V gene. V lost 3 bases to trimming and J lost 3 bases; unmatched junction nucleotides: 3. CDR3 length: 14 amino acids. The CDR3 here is CASSSTGGEETQYF. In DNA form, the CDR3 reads TGCGCCAGCAGCTCTACAGGGGGCGAAGAGACCCAGTACTTC. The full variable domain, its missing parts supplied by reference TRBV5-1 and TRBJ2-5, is KAGVTQTPRYLIKTRGQQVTLSCSPISGHRSVSWYQQTPGQGLQFLFEYFSETQRNKGNFPGRFSGRQFSNSRSEMNVSTLELGDSALYLCASSSTGGEETQYFGPGTRLLVL.

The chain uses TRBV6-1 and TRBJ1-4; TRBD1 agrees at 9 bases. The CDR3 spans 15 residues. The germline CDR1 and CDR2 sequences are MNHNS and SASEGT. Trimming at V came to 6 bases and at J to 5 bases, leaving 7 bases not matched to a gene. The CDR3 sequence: CASSQATGGNEKLFF. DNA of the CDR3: TGTGCCAGCAGCCAGGCGACAGGGGGGAATGAAAAACTGTTTTTT.

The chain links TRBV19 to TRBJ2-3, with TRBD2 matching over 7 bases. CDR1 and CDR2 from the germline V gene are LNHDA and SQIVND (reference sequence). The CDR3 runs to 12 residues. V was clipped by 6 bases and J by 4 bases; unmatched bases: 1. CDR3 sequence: CASRGGSDTQYF. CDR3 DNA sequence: TGTGCCAGTAGGGGGGGGTCAGATACGCAGTATTTT.

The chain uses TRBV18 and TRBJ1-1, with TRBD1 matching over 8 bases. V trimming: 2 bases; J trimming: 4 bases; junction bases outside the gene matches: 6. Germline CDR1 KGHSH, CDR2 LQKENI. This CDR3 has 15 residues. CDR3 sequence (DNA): TGTGCCAGCTCACCAGAAAAAGACAGGGGCACTGAAGCTTTCTTT. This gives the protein CASSPEKDRGTEAFF. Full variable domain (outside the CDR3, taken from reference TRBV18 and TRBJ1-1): NAGVMQNPRHLVRRRGQEARLRCSPMKGHSHVYWYRQLPEEGLKFMVYLQKENIIDESGMPKERFSAEFPKEGPSILRIQQVVRGDSAAYFCASSPEKDRGTEAFFGQGTRLTVV.

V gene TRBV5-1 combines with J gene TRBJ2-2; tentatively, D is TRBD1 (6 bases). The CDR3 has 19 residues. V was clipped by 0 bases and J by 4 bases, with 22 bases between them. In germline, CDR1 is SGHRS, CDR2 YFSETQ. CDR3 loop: CASSLDSYDSTGFTGELFF. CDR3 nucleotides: TGCGCCAGCAGCTTGGACTCATATGACTCGACAGGCTTCACCGGGGAGCTGTTTTTT.

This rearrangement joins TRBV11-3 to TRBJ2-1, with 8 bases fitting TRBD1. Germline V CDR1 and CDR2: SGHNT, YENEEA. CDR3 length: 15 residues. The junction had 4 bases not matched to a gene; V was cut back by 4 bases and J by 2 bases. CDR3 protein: CASSSRTGTYNEQFF. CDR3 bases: TGTGCCAGCAGCTCCCGGACAGGGACCTACAATGAGCAGTTCTTC.

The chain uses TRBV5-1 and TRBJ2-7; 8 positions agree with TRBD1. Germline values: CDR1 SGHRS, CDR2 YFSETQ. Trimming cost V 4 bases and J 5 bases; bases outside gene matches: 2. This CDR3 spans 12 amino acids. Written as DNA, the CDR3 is TGCGCCAGCAGCCTGGGACAGGACGAGCAGTACTTC. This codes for CASSLGQDEQYF.

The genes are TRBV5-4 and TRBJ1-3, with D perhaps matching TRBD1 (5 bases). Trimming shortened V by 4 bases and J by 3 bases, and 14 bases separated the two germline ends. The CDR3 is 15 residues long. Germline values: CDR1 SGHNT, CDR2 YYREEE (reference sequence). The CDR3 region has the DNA TGTGCCAGCAGCGCAGAGACAGAGAATGGAAACACCATATATTTT. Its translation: CASSAETENGNTIYF.

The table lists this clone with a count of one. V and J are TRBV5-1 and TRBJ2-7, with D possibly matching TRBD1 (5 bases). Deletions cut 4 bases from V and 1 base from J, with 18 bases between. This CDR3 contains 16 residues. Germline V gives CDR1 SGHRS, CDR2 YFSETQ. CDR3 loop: CASSLRPDTRSYEQYF. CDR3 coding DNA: TGCGCCAGCAGCCTAAGACCGGACACGCGATCCTACGAGCAGTACTTC.

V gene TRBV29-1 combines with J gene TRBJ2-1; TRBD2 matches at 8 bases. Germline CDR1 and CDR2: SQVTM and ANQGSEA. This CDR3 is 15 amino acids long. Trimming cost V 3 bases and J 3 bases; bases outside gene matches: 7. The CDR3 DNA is TGCAGCGTTGATCGGGCTAGCGGGTACTACAATGAGCAGTTCTTC. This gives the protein CSVDRASGYYNEQFF.

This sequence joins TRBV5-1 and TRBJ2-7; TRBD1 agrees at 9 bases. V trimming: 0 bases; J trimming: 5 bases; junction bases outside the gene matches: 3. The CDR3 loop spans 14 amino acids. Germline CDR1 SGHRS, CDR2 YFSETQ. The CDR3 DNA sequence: TGCGCCAGCAGCTTGGAGGGGGACAGGGACGAGCAGTACTTC. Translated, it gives CASSLEGDRDEQYF. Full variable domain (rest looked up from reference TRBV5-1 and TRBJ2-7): KAGVTQTPRYLIKTRGQQVTLSCSPISGHRSVSWYQQTPGQGLQFLFEYFSETQRNKGNFPGRFSGRQFSNSRSEMNVSTLELGDSALYLCASSLEGDRDEQYFGPGTRLTVT.

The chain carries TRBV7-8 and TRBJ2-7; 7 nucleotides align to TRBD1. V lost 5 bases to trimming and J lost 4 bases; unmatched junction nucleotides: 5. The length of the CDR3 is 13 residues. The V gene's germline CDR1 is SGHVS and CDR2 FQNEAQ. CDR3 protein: CASSLGTEYEQYF. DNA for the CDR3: TGTGCCAGCAGCCTCGGGACAGAGTACGAGCAGTACTTC.

As DNA, the CDR3 is TGTGCCAGCAGCGCCGGACCGGGACAGGGTGTAGAGACCCAGTACTTC. It is translated as CASSAGPGQGVETQYF. The chain links TRBV9 to TRBJ2-5; 9 nucleotides line up with TRBD1. After removal of 3 bases from V and 4 bases from J, the junction contained 10 bases not matched to a gene. Germline loops: CDR1 SGDLS, CDR2 YYNGEE. There are 16 residues in the CDR3.

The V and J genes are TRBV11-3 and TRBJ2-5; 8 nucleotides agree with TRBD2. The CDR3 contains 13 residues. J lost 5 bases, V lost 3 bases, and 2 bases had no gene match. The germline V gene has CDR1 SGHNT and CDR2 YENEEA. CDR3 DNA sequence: TGTGCCAGCAGCTTGGGACTAGGGGAGACCCAGTACTTC. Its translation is CASSLGLGETQYF.

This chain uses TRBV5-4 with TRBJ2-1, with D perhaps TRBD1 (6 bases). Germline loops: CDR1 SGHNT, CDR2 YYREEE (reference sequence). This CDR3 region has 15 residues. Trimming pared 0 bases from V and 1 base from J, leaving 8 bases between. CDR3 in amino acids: CASSLDRASYNEQFF. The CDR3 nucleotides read TGTGCCAGCAGCTTGGACAGGGCGTCCTACAATGAGCAGTTCTTC. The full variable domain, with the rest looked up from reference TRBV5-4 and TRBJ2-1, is ETGVTQSPTHLIKTRGQQVTLRCSSQSGHNTVSWYQQALGQGPQFIFQYYREEENGRGNFPPRFSGLQFPNYSSELNVNALELDDSALYLCASSLDRASYNEQFFGPGTRLTVL.

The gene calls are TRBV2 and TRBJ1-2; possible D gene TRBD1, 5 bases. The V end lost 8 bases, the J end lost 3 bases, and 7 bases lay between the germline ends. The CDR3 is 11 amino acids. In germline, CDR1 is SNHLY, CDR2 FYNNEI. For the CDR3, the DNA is TGTGCCAGCGGGGGGGACTATGGCTACACCTTC. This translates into CASGGDYGYTF.

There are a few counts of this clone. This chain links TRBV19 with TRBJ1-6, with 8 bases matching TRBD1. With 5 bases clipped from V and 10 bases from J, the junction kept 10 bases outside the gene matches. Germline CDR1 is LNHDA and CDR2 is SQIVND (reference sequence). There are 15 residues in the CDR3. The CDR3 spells CASSPLGQGRSPLHF. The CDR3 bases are TGTGCCAGTAGTCCCCTCGGACAGGGAAGGTCACCCCTCCACTTT.

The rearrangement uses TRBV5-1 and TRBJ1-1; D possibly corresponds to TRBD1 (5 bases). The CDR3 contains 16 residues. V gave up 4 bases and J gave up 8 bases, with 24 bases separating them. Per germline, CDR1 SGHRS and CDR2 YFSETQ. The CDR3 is CASSPRGGLGDAEAFF. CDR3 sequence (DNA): TGCGCCAGCAGCCCTCGGGGGGGGTTGGGGGACGCAGAAGCTTTCTTT.

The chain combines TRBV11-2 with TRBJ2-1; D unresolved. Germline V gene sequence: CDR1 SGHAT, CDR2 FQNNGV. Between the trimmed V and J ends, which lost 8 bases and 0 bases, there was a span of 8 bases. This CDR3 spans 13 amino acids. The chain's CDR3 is CASREDSYNEQFF. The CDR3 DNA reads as TGTGCCAGCCGAGAGGACTCCTACAATGAGCAGTTCTTC.

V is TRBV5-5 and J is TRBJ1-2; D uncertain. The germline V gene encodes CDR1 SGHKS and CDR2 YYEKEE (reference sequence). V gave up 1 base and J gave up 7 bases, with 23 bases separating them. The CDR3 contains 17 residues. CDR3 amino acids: CASSLSAFSANVVGYTF. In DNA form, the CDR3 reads TGTGCCAGCAGCTTGTCTGCGTTCAGCGCTAATGTCGTTGGCTACACCTTC.

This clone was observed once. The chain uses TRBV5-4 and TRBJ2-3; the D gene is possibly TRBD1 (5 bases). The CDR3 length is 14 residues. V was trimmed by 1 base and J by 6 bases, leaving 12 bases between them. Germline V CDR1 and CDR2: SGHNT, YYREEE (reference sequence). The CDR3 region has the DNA TGTGCCAGCAGCTTGAACAGGCCAGGCGATACGCAGTATTTT. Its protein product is CASSLNRPGDTQYF.

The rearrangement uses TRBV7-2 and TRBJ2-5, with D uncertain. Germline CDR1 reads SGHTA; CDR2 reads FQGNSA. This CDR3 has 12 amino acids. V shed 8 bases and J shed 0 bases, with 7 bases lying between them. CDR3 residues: CASGPYQETQYF. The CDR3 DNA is TGTGCCAGCGGCCCGTACCAAGAGACCCAGTACTTC.

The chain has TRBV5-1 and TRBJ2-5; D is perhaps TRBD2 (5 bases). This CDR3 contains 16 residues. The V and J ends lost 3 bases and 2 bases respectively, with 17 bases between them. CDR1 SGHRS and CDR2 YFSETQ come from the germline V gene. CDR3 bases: TGCGCCAGCAGCTCTTGGGGTGGACTTATTCAAGAGACCCAGTACTTC. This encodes CASSSWGGLIQETQYF.

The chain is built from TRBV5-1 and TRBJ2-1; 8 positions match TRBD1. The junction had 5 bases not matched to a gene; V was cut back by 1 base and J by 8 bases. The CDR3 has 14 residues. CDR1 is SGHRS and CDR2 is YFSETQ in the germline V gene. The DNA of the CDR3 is TGCGCCAGCAGCTTGCTGCAGGGGGCCGATGAGCAGTTCTTC. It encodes CASSLLQGADEQFF. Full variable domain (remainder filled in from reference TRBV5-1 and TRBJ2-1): KAGVTQTPRYLIKTRGQQVTLSCSPISGHRSVSWYQQTPGQGLQFLFEYFSETQRNKGNFPGRFSGRQFSNSRSEMNVSTLELGDSALYLCASSLLQGADEQFFGPGTRLTVL.

CDR3 in DNA: TGTGCCAGCAGCTTAGCGAGAGGTATGAACACTGAAGCTTTCTTT. Its translation: CASSLARGMNTEAFF. The rearrangement links TRBV7-8 to TRBJ1-1, with no clear D. Germline CDR1 SGHVS, CDR2 FQNEAQ. Trimming pared 0 bases from V and 0 bases from J, leaving 8 bases between. CDR3 size: 15 residues.

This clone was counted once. The CDR3 DNA reads TGTGCCAGCAGCGTTGGGCAGGGTCAAGAAAAACTGTTTTTT. Translated: CASSVGQGQEKLFF. The chain combines TRBV9 with TRBJ1-4; perhaps TRBD1 as D (5 bases). CDR1 is SGDLS, CDR2 YYNGEE, per germline. The CDR3 has 14 residues. Trimming stripped 2 bases from V and 8 bases from J, with 13 bases between.

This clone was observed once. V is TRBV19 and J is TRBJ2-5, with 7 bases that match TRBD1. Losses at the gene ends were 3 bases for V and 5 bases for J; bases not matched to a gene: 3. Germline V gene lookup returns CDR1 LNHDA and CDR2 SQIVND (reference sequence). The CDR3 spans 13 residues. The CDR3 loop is CASSMQGVETQYF. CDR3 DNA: TGTGCCAGTAGTATGCAGGGGGTCGAGACCCAGTACTTC.

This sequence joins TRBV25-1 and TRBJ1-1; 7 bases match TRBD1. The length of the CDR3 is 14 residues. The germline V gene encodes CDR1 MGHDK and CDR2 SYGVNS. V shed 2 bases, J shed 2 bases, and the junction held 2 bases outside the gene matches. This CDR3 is CASSEAGGNTEAFF. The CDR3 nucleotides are TGTGCCAGCAGTGAAGCAGGGGGAAACACTGAAGCTTTCTTT.